This TCR beta chain originates from a study of shared clonotypes between healthy human individuals. Across the study: Donor composition was a couple of women and three men, aged 18 to 49.

Germline CDR1 reads LGHNA; CDR2 reads YSLEER. After removal of 4 bases from V and 2 bases from J, the junction contained 12 bases not matched to a gene. The CDR3 sequence is 18 residues long. Broader study findings: Generally, naive subsets came out with larger estimated richness than memory subsets. Compared with clonotypes that all four donors shared, non-shared clonotypes had lower generation probabilities. The study's rarefaction showed incomplete sorted-subset sequencing despite large depth.

Repertoires were generated with immunoSEQ multiplex PCR, while TCRdb's copy carries only in-frame clones and drops some. The data hold roughly 2 million clones, with 95% observed a single time. In the case of this clone: The antigen remains unidentified.

This TCR was sampled from a man younger than 30 in good health. The V call is TRBV4-3, the J call TRBJ2-7; TRBD2 matches 12 bases. The sequenced sample was naive CD4+ T cells sorted from blood. Subset: CD45RA+ positively selected. The CDR3 here is CASSRRLAGEGDPYEQYF. CDR3 nucleotides: TGCGCCAGCAGCCGCCGACTAGCGGGAGAGGGGGATCCCTACGAGCAGTACTTC.